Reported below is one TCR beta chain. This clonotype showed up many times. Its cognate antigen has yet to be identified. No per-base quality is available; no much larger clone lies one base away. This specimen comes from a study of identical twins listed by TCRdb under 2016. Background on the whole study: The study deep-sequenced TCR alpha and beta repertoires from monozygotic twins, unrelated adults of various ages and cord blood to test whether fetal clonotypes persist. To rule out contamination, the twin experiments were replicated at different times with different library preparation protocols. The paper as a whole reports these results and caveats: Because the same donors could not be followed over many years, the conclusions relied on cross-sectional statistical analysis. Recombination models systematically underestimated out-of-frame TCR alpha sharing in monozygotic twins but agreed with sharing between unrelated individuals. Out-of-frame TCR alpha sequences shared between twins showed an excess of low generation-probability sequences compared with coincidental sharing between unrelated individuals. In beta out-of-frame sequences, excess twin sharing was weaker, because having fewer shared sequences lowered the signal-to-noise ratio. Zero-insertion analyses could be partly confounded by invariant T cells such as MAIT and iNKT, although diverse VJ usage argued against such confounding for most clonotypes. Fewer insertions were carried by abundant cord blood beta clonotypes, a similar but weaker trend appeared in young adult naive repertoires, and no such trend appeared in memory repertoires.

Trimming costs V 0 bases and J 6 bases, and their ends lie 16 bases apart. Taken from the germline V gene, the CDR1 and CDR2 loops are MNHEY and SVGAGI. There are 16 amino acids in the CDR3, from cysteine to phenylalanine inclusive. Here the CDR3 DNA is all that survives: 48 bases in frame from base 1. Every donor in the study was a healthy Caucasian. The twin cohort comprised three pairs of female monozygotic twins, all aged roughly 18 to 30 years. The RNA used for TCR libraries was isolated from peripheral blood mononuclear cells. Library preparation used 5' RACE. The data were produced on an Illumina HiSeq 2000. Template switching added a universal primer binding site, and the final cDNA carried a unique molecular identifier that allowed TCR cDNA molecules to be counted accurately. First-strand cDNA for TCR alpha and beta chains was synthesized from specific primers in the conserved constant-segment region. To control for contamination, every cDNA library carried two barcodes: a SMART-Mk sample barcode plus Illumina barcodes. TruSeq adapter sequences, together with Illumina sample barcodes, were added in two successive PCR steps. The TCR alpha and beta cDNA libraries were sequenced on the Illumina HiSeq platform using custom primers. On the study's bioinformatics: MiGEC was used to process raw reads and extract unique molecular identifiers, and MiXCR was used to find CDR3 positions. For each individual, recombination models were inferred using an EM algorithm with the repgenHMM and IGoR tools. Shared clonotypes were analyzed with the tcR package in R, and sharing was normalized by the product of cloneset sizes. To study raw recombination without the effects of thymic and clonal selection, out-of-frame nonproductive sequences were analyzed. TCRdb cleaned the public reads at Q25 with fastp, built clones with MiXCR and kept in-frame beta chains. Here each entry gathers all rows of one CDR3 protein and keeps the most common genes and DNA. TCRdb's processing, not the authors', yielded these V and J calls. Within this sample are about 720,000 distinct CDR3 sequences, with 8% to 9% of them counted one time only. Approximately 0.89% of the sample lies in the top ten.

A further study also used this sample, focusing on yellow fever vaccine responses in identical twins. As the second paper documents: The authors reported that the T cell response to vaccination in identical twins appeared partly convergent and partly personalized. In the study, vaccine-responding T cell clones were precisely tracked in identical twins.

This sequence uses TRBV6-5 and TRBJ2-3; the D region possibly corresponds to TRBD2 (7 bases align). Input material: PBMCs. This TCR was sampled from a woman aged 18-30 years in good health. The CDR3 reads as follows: CASSYSIGGGGDTQYF. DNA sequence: TGTGCCAGCAGTTACTCGATTGGGGGGGGCGGCGATACGCAGTATTTT.